These 8 T cell receptor beta chains came from one sample sequenced in a study of cytomegalovirus exposure and HLA in healthy donors. Vbeta (60) and Jbeta (13) primers were used in the PCR. This table comes from immunoSEQ multiplex PCR, and its TCRdb copy is limited to in-frame clones, with some not included. The table records some 200,000 clones, 75% to 85% of them present only once. Sample: PBMCs. The source is a boy younger than 18 in good health and CMV-seronegative.

The V call is TRBV5-6, the J call TRBJ1-2; tentatively, D is TRBD1 (6 bases). The germline V gene has CDR1 SGHDT and CDR2 YYEEEE. Trimming took 3 bases from V and 3 from J, leaving 15 bases between them. The CDR3 consists of 15 residues. CDR3 sequence reads: CASSSLGRGDYGYTF. For the CDR3, the DNA is TGTGCCAGCAGCTCCCTTGGCAGGGGTGACTATGGCTACACCTTC.

This clone was detected only a few times. The chain joins TRBV10-3 to TRBJ1-1; tentative D call: TRBD1 (6 bases). This CDR3 is 12 amino acids long. Deletions cut 10 bases from V and 7 bases from J, with 16 bases between. Germline CDR1 reads ENHRY; CDR2 reads SYGVKD. CDR3 loop: CATRDTNFEAFF. CDR3 nucleotide sequence: TGTGCCACCCGGGACACTAATTTTGAAGCTTTCTTT.

V gene TRBV4-3 combines with J gene TRBJ1-1, with a possible D match to TRBD1 (5 bases). CDR1 and CDR2 from the germline V gene are LGHNA and YSLEER. V gave up 4 bases and J gave up 3 bases, with 15 bases separating them. This CDR3 comprises 15 residues. The CDR3 DNA reads TGCGCCAGCAGCCTTAGGGGTGGAAAGGACACTGAAGCTTTCTTT. This sequence encodes CASSLRGGKDTEAFF.

DNA of the CDR3: TGTGCCTGGAGTGGGCCCGAGGCCTTCACAGATACGCAGTATTTT. This codes for CAWSGPEAFTDTQYF. The J gene is TRBJ2-3, the V gene TRBV30; D gene uncertain. Germline CDR1 GTSNPN, CDR2 SVGIG (reference sequence). Trimming removed 1 base from V and 2 bases from J, with 13 bases in between. This CDR3 comprises 15 residues.

The chain uses TRBV5-4 and TRBJ2-3, with a possible D match to TRBD2 (5 bases). Germline V gives CDR1 SGHNT, CDR2 YYREEE (reference sequence). V lost 1 base and J lost 10, with 13 bases in between. This CDR3 is built from 13 residues. CDR3 region: CASSLLTEGAQYF. CDR3 coding DNA: TGTGCCAGCAGCTTGCTGACCGAGGGTGCGCAGTATTTT.

This chain joins TRBV6-6 and TRBJ2-5, with D possibly TRBD1 on 7 matching bases. Trimming took 2 bases from V and 5 from J, leaving 15 bases between them. The CDR3 spans 15 residues. Germline loops: CDR1 MNHNY, CDR2 SVGAGI (reference sequence). In nucleotides, the CDR3 is TGTGCCAGCAGTTACATAGCCAGGGGGGACGAGACCCAGTACTTC. Encoded protein: CASSYIARGDETQYF.

This sequence joins TRBV4-3 and TRBJ2-5; TRBD1 matches at 8 bases. The J call is doubtful: the DNA matches TRBJ2-7 better. The CDR3 runs 15 residues. CDR1 is LGHNA and CDR2 is YSLEER in the germline V gene. Here the CDR3 reads CASSLIWGQDYEQYF. CDR3 bases: TGCGCCAGCAGCCTCATTTGGGGACAGGACTACGAGCAGTACTTC.

The chain is built from TRBV11-3 and TRBJ1-2; TRBD1 agrees at 8 bases. V shed 5 bases, J shed 5 bases, and the junction held 7 bases outside the gene matches. From germline, CDR1 is SGHNT and CDR2 YENEEA. The CDR3 loop spans 14 amino acids. This CDR3 is CASSPDRGRYGYTF. The CDR3 coding sequence is TGTGCCAGCAGCCCAGACAGGGGACGGTATGGCTACACCTTC.